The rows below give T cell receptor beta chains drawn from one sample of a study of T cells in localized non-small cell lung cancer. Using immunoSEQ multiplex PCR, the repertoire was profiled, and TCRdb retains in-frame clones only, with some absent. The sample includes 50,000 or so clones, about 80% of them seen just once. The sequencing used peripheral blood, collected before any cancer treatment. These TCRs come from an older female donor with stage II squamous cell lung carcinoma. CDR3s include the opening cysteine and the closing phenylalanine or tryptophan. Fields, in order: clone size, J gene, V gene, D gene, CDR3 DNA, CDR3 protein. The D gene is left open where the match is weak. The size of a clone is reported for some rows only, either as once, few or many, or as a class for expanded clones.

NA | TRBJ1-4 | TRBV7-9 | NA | TGTGCCAGCAGCTTCTTTGGGCGGGGACAAGGGCAGAGTGAAAAACTGTTTTTT | CASSFFGRGQGQSEKLFF
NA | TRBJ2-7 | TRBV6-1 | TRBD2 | TGTGCCAGCACCCCGGGACTAAACTACGAGCAGTACTTC | CASTPGLNYEQYF
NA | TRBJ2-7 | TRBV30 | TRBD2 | TGTGCCTGGAGTGTACGGGGGGGCGGTGGGCAGTACTTC | CAWSVRGGGGQYF
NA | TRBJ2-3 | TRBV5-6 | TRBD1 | TGTGCCAGCAGCTCGGACAGGGACCACCCCACAGATACGCAGTATTTT | CASSSDRDHPTDTQYF
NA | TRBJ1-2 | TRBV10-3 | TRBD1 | TGTGCCATCAGTGAGTCAGGGGACAGGGGGCATGGCTACACCTTC | CAISESGDRGHGYTF
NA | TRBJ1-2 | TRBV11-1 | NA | TGTGCCAGCAGCTTAGCAGGAGGGGGAGGCTATGGCTACACCTTC | CASSLAGGGGYGYTF
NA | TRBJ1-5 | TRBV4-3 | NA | TGCGCCAGCAGCCAAGGTCAGCGTCAGCCCCAGCATTTT | CASSQGQRQPQHF
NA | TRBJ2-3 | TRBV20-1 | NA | TGCAGTGCTAGAGATGAGAGGACGCAGTATTTT | CSARDERTQYF
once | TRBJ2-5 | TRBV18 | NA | TGTGCCAGCTCACCGGGGGAAGAGACCCAGTACTTC | CASSPGEETQYF
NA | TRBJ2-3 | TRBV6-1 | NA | TGTGCCAGCAGTGCTGTCGGGGCCCCCACAGATACGCAGTATTTT | CASSAVGAPTDTQYF
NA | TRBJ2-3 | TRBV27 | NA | TGTGCCAACAGACGCACAGATACGCAGTATTTT | CANRRTDTQYF
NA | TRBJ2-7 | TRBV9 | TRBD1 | TGTGCCAGCAGCCCCAGGGGTCAGGGGACAGGGGCCTACGAGCAGTACTTC | CASSPRGQGTGAYEQYF
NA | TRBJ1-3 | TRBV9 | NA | TGTGCCAGCAGCGTAGGACCTGTGCGGGGAAACACCATATATTTT | CASSVGPVRGNTIYF
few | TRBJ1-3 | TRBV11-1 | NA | TGTGCCAGCAGCTTAACGGGATCTGGAAACACCATATATTTT | CASSLTGSGNTIYF
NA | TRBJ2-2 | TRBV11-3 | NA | TGTGCCAGCAGCTTAGATGGGGGGTACACCGGGGAGCTGTTTTTT | CASSLDGGYTGELFF
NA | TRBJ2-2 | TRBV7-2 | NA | TGTGCCAGCAGCTTGCAGAATTACGGGGAGCTGTTTTTT | CASSLQNYGELFF
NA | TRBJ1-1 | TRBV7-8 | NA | TGTGCCAGCAGCCCCAGCTCCGGGAGGAACACTGAAGCTTTCTTT | CASSPSSGRNTEAFF
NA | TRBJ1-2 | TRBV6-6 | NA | TGTGCCAGCAGTGGGGGGGATTATGGCTACACCTTC | CASSGGDYGYTF
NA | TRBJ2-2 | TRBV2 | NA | TGTGCCAGCACCACTCGGGAGAACACCGGGGAGCTGTTTTTT | CASTTRENTGELFF
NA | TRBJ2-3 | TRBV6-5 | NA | TGTGCCAGCAGTTTAGGTTTCGGAGTCGGAGATACGCAGTATTTT | CASSLGFGVGDTQYF
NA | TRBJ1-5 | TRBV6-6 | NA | TGTGCCAGCAGGGGTATCAGCAATCAGCCCCAGCATTTT | CASRGISNQPQHF
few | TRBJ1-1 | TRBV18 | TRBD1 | TGTGCCAGCTCACCAGAGACAGGGAGCCTTATGAACACTGAAGCTTTCTTT | CASSPETGSLMNTEAFF
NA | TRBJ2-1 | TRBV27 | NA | TGTGCCAGCAGTTCTCCGGGGGAAGGGAATGAGCAGTTCTTC | CASSSPGEGNEQFF
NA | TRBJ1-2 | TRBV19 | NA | TGTGCCAGTAGTAGACAGATGAACTATGGCTACACCTTC | CASSRQMNYGYTF
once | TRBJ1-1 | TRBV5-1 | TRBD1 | TGCGCCAGCAGCACCCCAACCGGGACAGGGGAAGTTACTGAAGCTTTCTTT | CASSTPTGTGEVTEAFF
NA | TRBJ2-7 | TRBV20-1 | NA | TGCAGTGCTAGTTCCTCCGAGCAGTACTTC | CSASSSEQYF
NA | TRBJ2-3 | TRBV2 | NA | TGTGCCAGCAAGACTCTCCCAAACACAGATACGCAGTATTTT | CASKTLPNTDTQYF
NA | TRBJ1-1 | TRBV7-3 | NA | TGTGCCAGCAGCTCCCGCGGGCCGGGGGCTGAAGCTTTCTTT | CASSSRGPGAEAFF
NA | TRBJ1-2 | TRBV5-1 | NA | TGCGCCAGCAGCGCCATGACAGTCGTTAACTATGGCTACACCTTC | CASSAMTVVNYGYTF
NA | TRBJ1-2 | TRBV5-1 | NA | TGCGCCAGCAGCTTAGTCGCCCAAATCCCCGGGGGCTCAGCTAACTATGGCTACACCTTC | CASSLVAQIPGGSANYGYTF
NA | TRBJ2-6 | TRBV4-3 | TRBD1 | TGCGCCAGCAGCCAAACGACAGGGGCAAGCCCTGGGGCCAACGTCCTGACTTTC | CASSQTTGASPGANVLTF
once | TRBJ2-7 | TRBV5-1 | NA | TGCGCCAGCAGCTTGAGGGAGGCCACCTACGAGCAGTACTTC | CASSLREATYEQYF
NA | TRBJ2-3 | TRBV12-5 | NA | TGTGCTAGTGGTTTGGACAGCGGCACAGATACGCAGTATTTT | CASGLDSGTDTQYF
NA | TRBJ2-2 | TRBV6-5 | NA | TGTGCCAGCAGTTACCGTGGGGGCACGAACACCGGGGAGCTGTTTTTT | CASSYRGGTNTGELFF
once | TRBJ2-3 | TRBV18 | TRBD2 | TGTGCCAGCTCCAAAGACGGGAGGGCTAGCACAGATACGCAGTATTTT | CASSKDGRASTDTQYF
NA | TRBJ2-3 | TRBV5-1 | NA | TGCGCCAGCAGCTCCTTATTAGACGTTAGCACAGATACGCAGTATTTT | CASSSLLDVSTDTQYF
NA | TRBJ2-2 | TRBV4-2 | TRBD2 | TGTGCCAGCAGCCTAGGACTAGCGGAGAACACCGGGGAGCTGTTTTTT | CASSLGLAENTGELFF
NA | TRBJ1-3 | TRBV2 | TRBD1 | TGTGCCAGCAGGCGGACAGGGGGTGATGGAAACACCATATATTTT | CASRRTGGDGNTIYF
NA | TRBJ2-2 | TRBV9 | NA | TGTGCCAGCAGCACCGGGACGCCGCCCGGGTACACCGGGGAGCTGTTTTTT | CASSTGTPPGYTGELFF
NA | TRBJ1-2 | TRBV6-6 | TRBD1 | TGTGCCAGCACCCAGGGGGCAGGACATGGCTACACCTTC | CASTQGAGHGYTF
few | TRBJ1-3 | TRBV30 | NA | TGTGCCTGGAGTGTAAACAGGCTTGGCACCATATATTTT | CAWSVNRLGTIYF
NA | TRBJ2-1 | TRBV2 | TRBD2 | TGTGCCAGTGGGACGGGGGGGCCCACCAATGAGCAGTTCTTC | CASGTGGPTNEQFF
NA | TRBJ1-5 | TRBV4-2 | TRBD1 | TGTGCCAGCAGCCAAGGACAGGGGGCAAGAGACAATCAGCCCCAGCATTTT | CASSQGQGARDNQPQHF
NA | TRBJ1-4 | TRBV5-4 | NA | TGTGCCAGCAGTACTGGGGGGGTTGGAGAAAAACTGTTTTTT | CASSTGGVGEKLFF
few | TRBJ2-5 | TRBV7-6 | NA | TGTGCCAGCAGCCGGTGGAGGGAGACCCAGTACTTC | CASSRWRETQYF
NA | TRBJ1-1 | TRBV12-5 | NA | TGTGCTAGTGGTCTAACTTCCCTGAACACTGAAGCTTTCTTT | CASGLTSLNTEAFF
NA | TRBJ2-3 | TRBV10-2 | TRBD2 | TGCGCCAGCCAGCGGGGGGGCACAGATACGCAGTATTTT | CASQRGGTDTQYF
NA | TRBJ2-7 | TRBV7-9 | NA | TGTGCCAGCACCTCCTCTGGACTACCCCCCTACGAGCAGTACTTC | CASTSSGLPPYEQYF
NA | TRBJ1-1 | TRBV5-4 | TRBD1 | TGTGCCAGCCGCCTGGACAGGGGGCTTTCGAACACTGAAGCTTTCTTT | CASRLDRGLSNTEAFF